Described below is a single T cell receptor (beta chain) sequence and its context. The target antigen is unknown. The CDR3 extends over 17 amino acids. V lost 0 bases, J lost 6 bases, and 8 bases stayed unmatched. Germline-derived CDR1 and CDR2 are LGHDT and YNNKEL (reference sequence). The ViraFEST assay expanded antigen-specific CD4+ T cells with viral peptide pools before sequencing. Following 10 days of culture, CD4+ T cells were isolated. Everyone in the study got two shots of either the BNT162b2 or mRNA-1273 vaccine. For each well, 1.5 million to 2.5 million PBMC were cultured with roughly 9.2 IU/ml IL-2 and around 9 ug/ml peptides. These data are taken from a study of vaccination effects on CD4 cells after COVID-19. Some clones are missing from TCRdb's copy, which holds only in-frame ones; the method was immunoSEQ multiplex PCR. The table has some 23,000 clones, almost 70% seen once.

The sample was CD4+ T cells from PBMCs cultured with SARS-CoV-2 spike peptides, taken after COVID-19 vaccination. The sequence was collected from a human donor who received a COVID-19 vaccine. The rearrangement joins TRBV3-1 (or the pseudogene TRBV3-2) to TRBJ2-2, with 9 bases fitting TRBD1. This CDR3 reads CASSQEPGQGFAGELFF. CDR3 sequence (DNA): TGTGCCAGCAGCCAAGAACCGGGACAGGGTTTTGCCGGGGAGCTGTTTTTT.